Following are 18 T cell receptor beta chains from one sample sequenced in a study of beta chain features in type 1 diabetes. Expressed TCRB transcripts got sequenced, as all isolated RNA was reverse transcribed. Sequenced by immunoSEQ multiplex PCR; TCRdb stores in-frame clones only, minus some. This table holds approximately 600,000 clones, approximately 13% found once. These receptors have no known antigen. Study findings and constraints: Type 1 diabetes patients showed a moderate but significant shortening of TCRB CDR3s in all four CD4+ subsets.

Material: naive CD4+ T cells from blood. The source is a man between 25 and 39 years old with type 1 diabetes.

This clone was found a few times. The chain uses TRBV7-9 and TRBJ2-7; D gene ambiguous. This CDR3 comprises 11 residues. The V gene's germline CDR1 is SEHNR and CDR2 FQNEAQ (reference sequence). With 5 bases removed from V and 2 bases from J, the gap between germline ends came to 4 bases. The CDR3 region is CASSRAYEQYF. CDR3 bases: TGTGCCAGCAGCCGCGCCTACGAGCAGTACTTC.

The chain employs TRBV21-1 and TRBJ1-5; the D call in the table, TRBD1, was not verified against the DNA. TRBV21-1 is marked as a pseudogene. The CDR3 is 16 amino acids. The CDR3 DNA follows: TGTGCCAGCAGCAACCCCAGGGGGTTGGGAAATCAGCCCCAGCATTTT. This codes for CASSNPRGLGNQPQHF.

This clone was seen only a few times. This chain uses TRBV6-5 with TRBJ1-2; the D is unclear. The germline gives CDR1 MNHEY, CDR2 SVGAGI. The CDR3 has 11 residues. Trimming took off 6 bases at V and 4 bases at J, with 6 bases between the two ends. The CDR3 bases are TGTGCCAGCAGGCACCTCTATGGCTACACCTTC. Its protein product is CASRHLYGYTF.

V is TRBV7-2 and J is TRBJ1-2; tentative D call: TRBD1 (6 bases). The length of the CDR3 is 12 residues. Germline values: CDR1 SGHTA, CDR2 FQGNSA. The V and J ends lost 5 bases and 8 bases respectively, with 12 bases between them. CDR3 sequence (DNA): TGTGCCAGCAGCCCAACAGGGAGGGGCTACACCTTC. Amino acid sequence: CASSPTGRGYTF.

This chain uses TRBV11-2 with TRBJ1-4; D is uncertain. The CDR3 length is 15 residues. Germline CDR1 and CDR2: SGHAT and FQNNGV. Trimming pared 0 bases from V and 8 bases from J, leaving 13 bases between. The CDR3, as DNA: TGTGCCAGCAGCTTAGACCAGTCCGGACGGGAAAAACTGTTTTTT. It is translated as CASSLDQSGREKLFF.

The DNA for the CDR3 is TGTGCCAGCAGCTTACGGAATGGCCGGGATCAGCCCCAGCATTTT. It yields the protein CASSLRNGRDQPQHF. The chain uses TRBV7-2 and TRBJ1-5; D not certain. Per the germline V gene, CDR1 is SGHTA and CDR2 is FQGNSA. CDR3 length: 15 amino acids. The V and J ends lost 2 bases and 5 bases respectively, with 13 bases between them.

The rearrangement links TRBV4-3 to TRBJ1-5; D ambiguous. V gave up 1 base and J gave up 0 bases, with 13 bases separating them. The CDR3 runs to 17 residues. Germline V gene sequence: CDR1 LGHNA, CDR2 YSLEER. Written as DNA, the CDR3 is TGCGCCAGCAGCCAAGTGAACCCACCGGGTAGCAATCAGCCCCAGCATTTT. Protein: CASSQVNPPGSNQPQHF.

This clone came up a few times. The rearrangement links TRBV19 to TRBJ2-2; perhaps TRBD1 as D (6 bases). Germline lookup yields CDR1 LNHDA and CDR2 SQIVND (reference sequence). The CDR3 runs to 15 residues. The V gene lost 5 bases and the J gene lost 7 bases, with 17 bases spanning the gap. The CDR3 loop reads CASSHLGAVVGELFF. The CDR3 DNA reads TGTGCCAGTAGTCACTTGGGGGCCGTGGTCGGGGAGCTGTTTTTT.

This chain links TRBV9 with TRBJ1-1; D not certain. CDR3 length: 15 residues. CDR1 is SGDLS and CDR2 is YYNGEE in the germline V gene. V lost 0 bases, J lost 2 bases, and 11 bases lay in between. The CDR3 bases are TGTGCCAGCAGCGTAGCAGCTACTCCCAACACTGAAGCTTTCTTT. Amino acids: CASSVAATPNTEAFF.

This chain connects TRBV25-1 to TRBJ1-5; maybe TRBD1 (6 bases). V shed 6 bases and J shed 5 bases, with 8 bases lying between them. The CDR3 totals 12 residues. The V gene's germline CDR1 is MGHDK and CDR2 SYGVNS. The CDR3 sequence: CASRRGDQPQHF. CDR3 in DNA: TGTGCCAGCAGGAGGGGGGATCAGCCCCAGCATTTT.

This chain joins TRBV7-8 and TRBJ2-1, with TRBD2 matching 7 bases. Germline loops: CDR1 SGHVS, CDR2 FQNEAQ. This CDR3 has 13 amino acids. V was pared by 3 bases and J by 9 bases, with 5 bases of the junction left unmatched. CDR3 DNA: TGTGCCAGCAGCTTCCTGACTAGCCGTGAGCAGTTCTTC. Its translation: CASSFLTSREQFF.

The chain is built from TRBV6-5 and TRBJ2-5; D not certain. The germline gives CDR1 MNHEY, CDR2 SVGAGI. The CDR3 runs 13 residues. Trimming stripped 4 bases from V and 4 bases from J, with 10 bases between. The CDR3 coding sequence is TGTGCCAGCAGTTCGCCGGGCGTAGAGACCCAGTACTTC. Protein sequence: CASSSPGVETQYF.

This clone was seen more than once but under ten times. The rearrangement uses TRBV29-1 and TRBJ1-5, with TRBD1 matching over 10 bases. The junction had 7 bases not matched to a gene; V was cut back by 5 bases and J by 6 bases. This CDR3 has 14 residues. The V gene's germline CDR1 is SQVTM and CDR2 ANQGSEA. CDR3 sequence: CSVKGQGIGQPQHF. The CDR3 DNA follows: TGCAGCGTTAAGGGACAGGGGATCGGTCAGCCCCAGCATTTT.

This clone was observed a few times. This chain links TRBV29-1 with TRBJ2-1; 8 bases are a match to TRBD2. The CDR3 has 17 amino acids. V was clipped by 4 bases and J by 0 bases; unmatched bases: 11. Germline-derived CDR1 and CDR2 are SQVTM and ANQGSEA. CDR3 nucleotide sequence: TGCAGCGTTGGATTGGTAGCGGGGAGGTCCTCCTACAATGAGCAGTTCTTC. It codes for CSVGLVAGRSSYNEQFF.

This clone was seen a few times. The CDR3: CASSPQGEKLFF. CDR3 DNA: TGTGCCAGCAGCCCTCAAGGGGAAAAACTGTTTTTT. The chain joins TRBV11-2 to TRBJ1-4; D call uncertain. The germline gives CDR1 SGHAT, CDR2 FQNNGV. The V end was cut by 5 bases, the J end by 8 bases, with 9 bases between. The CDR3 has 12 residues.

The chain recombines TRBV5-4 with TRBJ2-5, with TRBD2 identical over 11 bases. J was trimmed by 2 bases and V by 5 bases; bases with no gene match: 5. The CDR3 has 15 residues. CDR1 and CDR2 (germline): SGHNT, YYREEE (reference sequence). CDR3 sequence (DNA): TGTGCCAGCAGTAGCGGGACTAGCGGTCAAGAGACCCAGTACTTC. Translating it yields CASSSGTSGQETQYF. The full variable domain, in which reference TRBV5-4 and TRBJ2-5 provide the parts outside the CDR3, is ETGVTQSPTHLIKTRGQQVTLRCSSQSGHNTVSWYQQALGQGPQFIFQYYREEENGRGNFPPRFSGLQFPNYSSELNVNALELDDSALYLCASSSGTSGQETQYFGPGTRLLVL.

CDR3 residues: CASSIDRGSGNQPQHF. CDR3 nucleotide sequence: TGTGCCAGCAGCATAGACAGGGGGAGCGGCAATCAGCCCCAGCATTTT. The chain is built from TRBV7-2 and TRBJ1-5; 9 bases line up with TRBD1. CDR1 is SGHTA, CDR2 FQGNSA, per germline. The J segment lost 2 bases and the V segment lost 5 bases, leaving 7 bases of the junction unmatched. The CDR3 covers 16 residues.

The chain links TRBV11-2 to TRBJ1-4; D is possibly TRBD1 (5 bases). V was shortened by 8 bases and J by 8 bases, with 21 bases between the two germline ends. This CDR3 is 15 amino acids long. Germline values: CDR1 SGHAT, CDR2 FQNNGV. The CDR3 DNA reads TGTGCCAGCTCGTCGCCGGGGAGTGGGGACGAAAAACTGTTTTTT. Translation gives CASSSPGSGDEKLFF.